This TCR beta chain appears in the sequencing data of a study of cytomegalovirus exposure and HLA in healthy donors. About this clone: Its matching antigen is unknown.

Trimming took 5 bases from V and 6 from J, leaving 17 bases between them. Germline-derived CDR1 and CDR2 are MNHEY and SMNVEV (reference sequence). The CDR3 consists of 15 residues. Overall study findings and caveats: Previous analysis showed most TCR beta V segments were productive about 90% or about 30% of the time. Among CMV-associated TCR beta chains, most appeared HLA-restricted in a later analysis. It was shown in a later analysis that HLA-associated TCR beta chains were more clonally expanded than other, equally common chains. Published work reported that the classifier diagnosed cytomegalovirus status with high specificity and sensitivity.

Primers included in the PCR were 60 Vbeta and 13 Jbeta primers. Clones were sequenced by immunoSEQ multiplex PCR, and TCRdb holds only the in-frame ones, with some missing. The sample includes some 75,000 clones. The chain joins TRBV27 to TRBJ2-1, with D possibly TRBD2 on 5 matching bases. The origin of this receptor is a boy aged 5-17 years in good health and CMV-seronegative. Sequencing was performed on PBMCs. The CDR3 DNA reads TGTGCCAGCAGTCCCTCGAGGTTGGGGAGCAATGAGCAGTTCTTC. Translated: CASSPSRLGSNEQFF.